The sequence of this TCR beta chain was determined in a study of T cell clonotyping in hematopoietic cell transplantation. At the level of the study: Recipients' pretransplant samples followed cytoreduction. Study-level findings and limits: Cells were unsorted, so CD4 and CD8 contributions were not separated. Recipient TCR diversity dropped after transplant; expanded clonotypes rose from day 30 to 180.

Method: immunoSEQ multiplex PCR; TCRdb's copy keeps in-frame clones and lacks some. The sample includes around 80,000 clones, approximately 95% of them seen just once. Noted time point: recipient sample about 28 days before transplant, after cytoreduction. Recipient blood drawn about 28 days pretransplant and days 30, 100, 180 after. In the case of this clone: Its antigen is not known.

Trimming took off 6 bases at V and 4 bases at J, with 12 bases between the two ends. The CDR3 loop spans 14 amino acids. Germline CDR1 is SNHLY and CDR2 is FYNNEI. The V and J genes are TRBV2 and TRBJ2-2, with D possibly being TRBD1 (5 bases). Source: peripheral blood mononuclear cells, taken before stem cell transplant. This sequence was found in a woman aged 45 to 65 with acute myeloid leukemia. Some clones in this sample may be carry-over from other donors' samples. CDR3 in amino acids: CASSQRQTTGELFF. The CDR3 coding sequence is TGTGCCAGCAGCCAGAGACAGACCACCGGGGAGCTGTTTTTT.